Each of the 32 T cell receptor beta chains below was sequenced from the same sample in a study of blood T cell repertoires in COVID-19. This table comes from immunoSEQ multiplex PCR, and its TCRdb copy is limited to in-frame clones, with some not included. The repertoire consists of under 200,000 clones, with more than 75% occurring once and the leading ten covering approximately 3.3%. Sequenced: peripheral blood. These receptors were obtained from a man between 18 and 29 years old with active or convalescent COVID-19.

The V gene is TRBV12-5, the J gene TRBJ1-4, with TRBD1 matching over 9 bases. After removal of 5 bases from V and 5 bases from J, the junction contained 12 bases not matched to a gene. The length of the CDR3 is 17 residues. Germline CDR1 reads LGHNT; CDR2 reads FRNRAP. This CDR3 is CASGQAGTGWENEKLFF. CDR3 DNA: TGTGCTAGTGGTCAAGCCGGGACAGGGTGGGAGAATGAAAAACTGTTTTTT.

This clone showed up just once. The chain employs TRBV5-1 and TRBJ2-3, with 11 positions matching TRBD2. V shed 1 base and J 5 bases; nucleotides not matched to a gene: 9. The CDR3 sequence is 17 residues long. The germline gives CDR1 SGHRS, CDR2 YFSETQ. The CDR3 protein is CASSLWGTSGSGDTQYF. Written as DNA, the CDR3 is TGCGCCAGCAGCTTGTGGGGGACTAGCGGTTCGGGAGATACGCAGTATTTT.

Remarks on this clone: Other DNA sequences in this specimen translate into the identical CDR3. CDR3 protein: CASSLRGDQPQHF. CDR3 bases: TGTGCCAGCAGCTTACGGGGGGATCAGCCCCAGCATTTT. The genes are TRBV7-2 and TRBJ1-5; TRBD1 might be the D (5 bases). The CDR3 totals 13 residues. Trimming removed 2 bases from V and 5 bases from J, with 7 bases in between. Germline CDR1 SGHTA, CDR2 FQGNSA.

The chain links TRBV15 to TRBJ2-1; tentative D call: TRBD2 (5 bases). The CDR3 runs to 18 residues. CDR1 is LNHNV and CDR2 is YYDKDF in the germline V gene (reference sequence). The germline V and J ends were trimmed by 2 bases and 0 bases, with 17 bases remaining between them. The CDR3 is CATSRSPTTSSSYNEQFF. CDR3 DNA sequence: TGTGCCACCAGCAGATCGCCGACTACCTCGAGCTCCTACAATGAGCAGTTCTTC.

The chain has TRBV7-3 and TRBJ1-2, with 10 bases identical to TRBD1. Trimming cost V 4 bases and J 6 bases; bases outside gene matches: 2. The germline gives CDR1 SGHTA, CDR2 FQGTGA. This CDR3 is built from 13 residues. CDR3 loop: CASSYGTGDGYTF. The CDR3 region has the DNA TGTGCCAGCAGCTACGGGACAGGGGATGGCTACACCTTC.

The rearrangement uses TRBV11-2 and TRBJ1-1; D is uncertain. Trimming left V 4 bases short and J 2 bases short, with 11 bases between. The CDR3 runs to 14 residues. Germline CDR1 and CDR2: SGHAT and FQNNGV. CDR3: CASSWTRGNTEAFF. The CDR3 DNA is TGTGCCAGCAGCTGGACTCGGGGTAACACTGAAGCTTTCTTT.

As to this clone: An end of the junction differs from the germline gene, which may be a read error. The gene calls are TRBV12-5 and TRBJ2-2; the match to TRBD1 covers 7 bases. This CDR3 is 16 amino acids long. Germline V CDR1 and CDR2: LGHNT, FRNRAP. In DNA, the CDR3 is TGTGCTAGTGGTCTGGTGGGGACAGATCACACCGGGGAGCTGTTTTTT. This gives the protein CASGLVGTDHTGELFF.

This clone was detected only a few times. The V gene is TRBV11-3, the J gene TRBJ1-1; 7 positions agree with TRBD1. Germline CDR1 and CDR2: SGHNT and YENEEA. The CDR3 covers 14 residues. With V trimmed by 6 bases and J by 4 bases, 8 bases remained unmatched. CDR3 amino acids: CASSPGQPGTEAFF. The CDR3 region has the DNA TGTGCCAGCAGTCCGGGACAGCCTGGCACTGAAGCTTTCTTT.

This clone appeared once. The V and J genes are TRBV27 and TRBJ2-7, with 7 bases identical to TRBD1. Germline CDR1 is MNHEY and CDR2 is SMNVEV (reference sequence). CDR3 length equals 14 residues. The V and J ends lost 5 bases and 2 bases, in that order; junction bases with no gene match: 6. In nucleotides, the CDR3 is TGTGCCAGCAGTCTCACGGGACAGCCCTACGAGCAGTACTTC. This codes for CASSLTGQPYEQYF.

The chain is built from TRBV4-2 and TRBJ2-5; TRBD2 matches 11 bases. The CDR3 has 18 amino acids. Germline V gene sequence: CDR1 LGHNA, CDR2 YNFKEQ. V gave up 1 base and J gave up 2 bases; unmatched junction bases: 9. The chain's CDR3 is CASSQAPLAGGPQETQYF. In DNA form, the CDR3 reads TGTGCCAGCAGCCAAGCCCCCCTAGCGGGAGGCCCTCAAGAGACCCAGTACTTC.

This chain links TRBV11-2 with TRBJ1-1; maybe TRBD1 (5 bases). The germline V gene encodes CDR1 SGHAT and CDR2 FQNNGV. With 2 bases removed from V and 9 bases from J, the gap between germline ends came to 10 bases. The CDR3 loop spans 12 amino acids. The CDR3 DNA is TGTGCCAGCAGCTTATCGGGGGACCAAGCTTTCTTT. It translates to CASSLSGDQAFF.

The chain combines TRBV5-6 with TRBJ2-1; D unclear. The CDR3 extends over 12 amino acids. V was clipped by 4 bases and J by 7 bases, with 9 bases between them. Germline V CDR1 and CDR2: SGHDT, YYEEEE. The DNA of the CDR3 is TGTGCCAGCAGCGTAACCGGGAATGAGCAGTTCTTC. Translation gives CASSVTGNEQFF.

The chain couples TRBV7-2 to TRBJ1-5, with TRBD1 as a possible D gene (5 bases). Germline V CDR1 and CDR2: SGHTA, FQGNSA. CDR3 length: 13 amino acids. As DNA, the CDR3 is TGTGCTGGTGCAATACGGGGGGATCAGCCCCAGCATTTT. It is translated as CAGAIRGDQPQHF.

This chain connects TRBV29-1 to TRBJ1-1; a weak D match, TRBD1 (6 bases). This CDR3 comprises 16 residues. V lost 4 bases to trimming and J lost 3 bases, with 21 bases between them. Germline-derived CDR1 and CDR2 are SQVTM and ANQGSEA. This CDR3 reads CSVGRWGQGSDTEAFF. CDR3 in DNA: TGCAGCGTTGGTCGGTGGGGCCAGGGGAGCGACACTGAAGCTTTCTTT.

This clone was observed a few times. V gene TRBV4-2 combines with J gene TRBJ2-7; 11 bases align to TRBD2. The V gene's germline CDR1 is LGHNA and CDR2 YNFKEQ. Trimming at V came to 0 bases and at J to 6 bases, leaving 7 bases not matched to a gene. CDR3 length: 16 residues. CDR3 DNA sequence: TGTGCCAGCAGCCAAGAAGCGGGACTAGCGGCTTCCGAGCAGTACTTC. It translates to CASSQEAGLAASEQYF.

CDR3: CASSLGAGEPPDTQYF. The CDR3 DNA follows: TGTGCCAGCAGTTTAGGAGCGGGAGAGCCCCCAGATACGCAGTATTTT. This rearrangement joins TRBV27 to TRBJ2-3; TRBD2 matches 8 bases. The CDR3 contains 16 residues. Germline lookup yields CDR1 MNHEY and CDR2 SMNVEV (reference sequence). Germline trimming cut 2 bases from V and 4 bases from J; bases unmatched to any gene: 8.

This rearrangement joins TRBV5-1 to TRBJ1-2, with a weak D call TRBD1 (5 bases). From germline, CDR1 is SGHRS and CDR2 YFSETQ. The V and J ends lost 3 bases and 1 base respectively, with 25 bases between them. CDR3 length: 19 amino acids. The CDR3 here is CASSYIDGGRGGVNYGYTF. In DNA, the CDR3 is TGCGCCAGCAGCTATATTGACGGAGGGCGAGGAGGGGTTAACTATGGCTACACCTTC.

V is TRBV5-1 and J is TRBJ1-5; D ambiguous. Germline-derived CDR1 and CDR2 are SGHRS and YFSETQ. Trimming pared 1 base from V and 5 bases from J, leaving 7 bases between. This CDR3 is built from 13 residues. This CDR3 reads CASSLFGDQPQHF. In nucleotides, the CDR3 is TGCGCCAGCAGCTTGTTCGGGGATCAGCCCCAGCATTTT. The full variable domain, with the rest looked up from reference TRBV5-1 and TRBJ1-5, is KAGVTQTPRYLIKTRGQQVTLSCSPISGHRSVSWYQQTPGQGLQFLFEYFSETQRNKGNFPGRFSGRQFSNSRSEMNVSTLELGDSALYLCASSLFGDQPQHFGDGTRLSIL.

V gene TRBV27 combines with J gene TRBJ2-2; 7 nucleotides line up with TRBD1. From germline, CDR1 is MNHEY and CDR2 SMNVEV (reference sequence). CDR3 size: 19 residues. With V trimmed by 2 bases and J by 1 base, 13 bases remained unmatched. CDR3 sequence reads: CASSLLQPTGDWNTGELFF. The CDR3 DNA reads as TGTGCCAGCAGTTTACTTCAACCTACAGGGGATTGGAACACCGGGGAGCTGTTTTTT.

This rearrangement joins TRBV6-2 or TRBV6-3 to TRBJ1-1, with no clear D. The CDR3 is made up of 11 amino acids. CDR1 and CDR2 (germline): MNHEY, SVGEGT. V lost 0 bases, J lost 12 bases, and 8 bases lay in between. The CDR3 spells CASSYSRVTFF. The CDR3 DNA is TGTGCCAGCAGTTACTCTCGGGTGACTTTCTTT.

In this sample, this clone turned up once. The chain is built from TRBV7-8 and TRBJ2-5; TRBD2 matches 12 bases. This CDR3 has 15 residues. Trimming took 7 bases from V and 2 from J; bases not matched to a gene: 5. The germline CDR1 and CDR2 sequences are SGHVS and FQNEAQ. CDR3 DNA sequence: TGTGCCAGCAACCTCCTAGCGGGGGGGCAAGAGACCCAGTACTTC. Its translation: CASNLLAGGQETQYF.

In its sample, this clone was seen a few times. The chain uses TRBV27 and TRBJ2-1; the match to TRBD2 covers 12 bases. J gave up 9 bases and V 6 bases, and 6 bases lay outside the gene matches. The CDR3 covers 14 residues. CDR1 and CDR2 (germline): MNHEY, SMNVEV (reference sequence). CDR3 sequence reads: CASRRLAGDSEQFF. CDR3 coding DNA: TGTGCCAGCAGAAGACTAGCGGGAGATTCTGAGCAGTTCTTC.

This clone came up a few times. This rearrangement joins TRBV9 to TRBJ1-1; no reliable D call. CDR3 length equals 14 residues. From germline, CDR1 is SGDLS and CDR2 YYNGEE. The V gene lost 0 bases and the J gene lost 7 bases, with 13 bases spanning the gap. The CDR3 DNA is TGTGCCAGCAGCGTAGGTCCAATCGGAGGTGAAGCTTTCTTT. Encoded protein: CASSVGPIGGEAFF.

The chain is built from TRBV28 and TRBJ2-1; D is undetermined. Germline loops: CDR1 MDHEN, CDR2 SYDVKM. The CDR3 has 15 residues. V was pared by 2 bases and J by 10 bases, with 18 bases between. In DNA form, the CDR3 reads TGTGCCAGCAGTTTAAGCCCACATGCGACACCCGAGCAGTTCTTC. Its translation is CASSLSPHATPEQFF.

The V call is TRBV7-9, the J call TRBJ2-3; D is possibly TRBD1 (6 bases). Per germline, CDR1 SEHNR and CDR2 FQNEAQ (reference sequence). V gave up 5 bases and J gave up 15 bases, with 24 bases separating them. This CDR3 comprises 14 residues. The CDR3 is CASSLQEVQGGYYF. CDR3 sequence (DNA): TGTGCCAGCAGCCTACAGGAAGTACAGGGTGGTTACTATTTT.

The chain uses TRBV6-6 and TRBJ1-5, with D perhaps TRBD1 (6 bases). Deletions cut 6 bases from V and 10 bases from J, with 16 bases between. This CDR3 spans 13 amino acids. The germline CDR1 and CDR2 sequences are MNHNY and SVGAGI (reference sequence). The CDR3: CASRWDGRGPQHF. DNA of the CDR3: TGTGCCAGCAGGTGGGACGGCAGGGGACCCCAGCATTTT.

The chain recombines TRBV4-3 with TRBJ2-3, with TRBD2 matching 12 bases. Germline V lookup: CDR1 LGHNA, CDR2 YSLEER. The CDR3 is made up of 21 amino acids. V lost 4 bases and J lost 0; bases outside the gene matches: 17. This chain's CDR3 is CASSPFTSLAGGGESTDTQYF. Here the CDR3 DNA reads TGCGCCAGCAGCCCCTTCACTTCACTAGCGGGAGGCGGGGAGAGCACAGATACGCAGTATTTT.

The rearrangement uses TRBV19 and TRBJ1-2; no clear D gene. Germline assignment: CDR1 LNHDA and CDR2 SQIVND (reference sequence). V gave up 0 bases and J gave up 3 bases, with 14 bases separating them. This CDR3 region has 16 residues. In nucleotides, the CDR3 is TGTGCCAGTAGTATAGATCCGAGGGTCCTGGACTATGGCTACACCTTC. Translated: CASSIDPRVLDYGYTF.

The V and J genes are TRBV24-1 and TRBJ1-1; 7 bases map to TRBD1. V dropped 4 bases and J dropped 7; count of bases not matched to a gene: 5. CDR3 size: 13 residues. Looked up from germline, CDR1 is KGHDR and CDR2 is SFDVKD. The chain's CDR3 is CATSDWDSREAFF. The CDR3 DNA sequence: TGTGCCACCAGTGACTGGGACAGCCGTGAAGCTTTCTTT.

This sequence joins TRBV6-7 and TRBJ2-7; D is perhaps TRBD2 (6 bases). TRBV6-7 is an ORF; its function is uncertain. The CDR3 has 18 amino acids. V lost 2 bases, J lost 0 bases, and 20 bases lay in between. The CDR3 DNA follows: TGTGCCAGCAGTTACCGGGCCGATCGGGACTCTAGCTCCTACGAGCAGTACGTC. Residues: CASSYRADRDSSSYEQYV.

This chain uses TRBV7-9 with TRBJ2-2; the D is unclear. The CDR3 has 11 amino acids. CDR1 and CDR2 from the germline V gene are SEHNR and FQNEAQ (reference sequence). Trimming removed 8 bases at V and 6 bases at J, with 7 bases between. CDR3 in amino acids: CASVLSGELFF. DNA for the CDR3: TGTGCCAGCGTTCTATCCGGGGAGCTGTTTTTT.

This clone has only one observation. V gene TRBV27 combines with J gene TRBJ1-1; D not certain. The ends were cut back, 3 bases at V and 7 bases at J, with 12 bases in the middle. Germline CDR1 reads MNHEY; CDR2 reads SMNVEV (reference sequence). The CDR3 totals 13 residues. The CDR3 region is CASSFYRGNEAFF. The CDR3 nucleotides read TGTGCCAGCAGTTTCTACCGAGGAAATGAAGCTTTCTTT.